This T cell receptor (beta chain) was obtained from a study of human T cells and chemical hapten exposure. The time point is: patch test 1, 2 weeks after DPC sensitization. Treatment here: therapeutic diphenylcyclopropenone sensitization with weekly scalp DPC. In the original analysis: 95,638 TCRs per sample was the median, with a range of roughly 20,000 to 750,000. TCRdb re-analysed the RACE reads in MiXCR, keeping a single row per CDR3 protein. The V and J calls shown here were made by TCRdb, not taken from the authors' results. The sample lists fewer than 100,000 distinct CDR3 sequences, about an eighth occurring once. Trimming removed 1 base at V and 5 bases at J, with 14 bases between. This CDR3 contains 15 residues. CDR1 and CDR2 (germline): LGHNA, YSLEER.

Specimen: whole blood, collected in connection with sensitization to the hapten diphenylcyclopropenone (DPC). This sequence originates from a woman aged 35 to 49 with alopecia areata. Some clones in this sample may be carry-over from other donors' samples. The chain is built from TRBV4-3 and TRBJ1-2; D is perhaps TRBD1 (5 bases). The CDR3 bases are TGCGCCAGCAGCCAAGGAGGGACCTCCCTATATGGCTACACCTTC. The encoded protein is CASSQGGTSLYGYTF.